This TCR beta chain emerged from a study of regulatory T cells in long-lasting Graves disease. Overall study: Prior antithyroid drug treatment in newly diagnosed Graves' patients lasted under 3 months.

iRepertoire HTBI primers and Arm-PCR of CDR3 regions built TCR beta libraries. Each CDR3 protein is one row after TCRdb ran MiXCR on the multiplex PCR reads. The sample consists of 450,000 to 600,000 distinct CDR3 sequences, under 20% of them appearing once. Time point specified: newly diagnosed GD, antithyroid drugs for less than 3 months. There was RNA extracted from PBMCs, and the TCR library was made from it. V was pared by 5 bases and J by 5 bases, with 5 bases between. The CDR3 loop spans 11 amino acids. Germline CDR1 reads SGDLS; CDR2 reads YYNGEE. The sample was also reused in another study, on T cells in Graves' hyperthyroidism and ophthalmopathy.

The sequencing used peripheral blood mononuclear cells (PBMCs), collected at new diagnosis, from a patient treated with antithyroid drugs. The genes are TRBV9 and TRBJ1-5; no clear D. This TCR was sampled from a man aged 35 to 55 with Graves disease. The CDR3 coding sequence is TGTGCCAGCAGGTTTTATCAGCCCCAGCATTTT. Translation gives CASRFYQPQHF.